A single sample gave rise to the 10 T cell receptor beta chains below, sequenced in a study of CD8 T cells in Susac syndrome. RNA in amounts of about 0.45 to 1 ug was reverse transcribed with random hexamers. TCRdb itself ran the immunoSEQ multiplex PCR reads through MiXCR, one entry per CDR3 protein. This sample has roughly 250,000 distinct CDR3 sequences, with almost 97% found just once. Sequencing input: CD4+ T cells from PBMCs. These TCRs come from a human donor with Susac syndrome.

The chain has TRBV6-2 or TRBV6-3 and TRBJ2-4; D not certain. The germline V gene has CDR1 MNHEY and CDR2 SVGEGT. The ends were cut back, 0 bases at V and 15 bases at J, with 12 bases in the middle. This CDR3 has 12 residues. The CDR3 region has the DNA TGTGCCAGCAGTTACTCATGGTCCAAGAGGTACTTC. Translating it yields CASSYSWSKRYF.

Written as DNA, the CDR3 is TGTGCCAGCAGGGGATCGACCAGGGAGCAGTTCTTC. Translating gives CASRGSTREQFF. The rearrangement uses TRBV6-2 or TRBV6-3 and TRBJ2-1; D is undetermined. The germline V gene encodes CDR1 MNHEY and CDR2 SVGEGT. Trimming took 6 bases from V and 10 from J, leaving 13 bases between them. CDR3 length: 12 residues.

This clonotype was found once. V gene TRBV27 combines with J gene TRBJ2-5; D perhaps matches TRBD2 (6 bases). CDR1 is MNHEY, CDR2 SMNVEV, per germline (reference sequence). Trimming took 5 bases from V and 7 from J, leaving 11 bases between them. This CDR3 comprises 12 residues. The CDR3 is CASSVNGGTQYF. The CDR3 DNA is TGTGCCAGCAGTGTAAACGGGGGGACCCAGTACTTC.

The CDR3 region is CASSNGHPGEKLFF. DNA for the CDR3: TGTGCCAGTAGTAATGGACACCCGGGTGAAAAACTGTTTTTT. J is TRBJ1-4 and V is TRBV19; perhaps TRBD1 as D (5 bases). The V gene's germline CDR1 is LNHDA and CDR2 SQIVND (reference sequence). CDR3 length equals 14 residues. V shed 4 bases and J shed 7 bases, with 13 bases lying between them.

Here the CDR3 DNA reads TGTGCCAGCAGCCATCAACAGTTAGAGACCCAGTACTTC. This gives the protein CASSHQQLETQYF. The chain uses TRBV3-1 and TRBJ2-5; D gene uncertain. V was clipped by 3 bases and J by 4 bases, with 9 bases between them. This CDR3 has 13 residues. Germline CDR1 LGHDT, CDR2 YNNKEL (reference sequence).

The chain employs TRBV20-1 and TRBJ2-4, with D perhaps given as TRBD1 or TRBD2 (5 bases each). The CDR3 covers 15 residues. From germline, CDR1 is DFQATT and CDR2 SNEGSKA (reference sequence). V was shortened by 1 base and J by 7 bases, with 17 bases between the two germline ends. CDR3 sequence (DNA): TGCAGTGCTAGAGGCACCTCGGGACCCATTAACATTCAGTACTTC. Its translation: CSARGTSGPINIQYF.

The chain uses TRBV20-1 and TRBJ2-7, with 10 bases that match TRBD2. This CDR3 comprises 16 residues. Germline V CDR1 and CDR2: DFQATT, SNEGSKA (reference sequence). The V and J ends lost 3 bases and 5 bases, in that order; junction bases with no gene match: 13. The CDR3 DNA reads TGCAGTGCTAGTCGGGTTAGCGGGAGGTTCCCCCACGAGCAGTACTTC. It encodes CSASRVSGRFPHEQYF.

The V call is TRBV20-1, the J call TRBJ1-3; D remains ambiguous. This CDR3 is 12 amino acids long. Germline V gene sequence: CDR1 DFQATT, CDR2 SNEGSKA (reference sequence). The germline V and J ends were trimmed by 3 bases and 2 bases, with 5 bases remaining between them. CDR3 sequence: CSASSAGNTIYF. In nucleotides, the CDR3 is TGCAGTGCTAGTTCGGCTGGAAACACCATATATTTT.

The chain links TRBV7-6 to TRBJ2-1; 8 bases are a match to TRBD1. Germline V gene sequence: CDR1 SGHVS, CDR2 FNYEAQ. This CDR3 is 15 amino acids long. Unmatched junction bases numbered 2, after V lost 2 bases and J lost 2 bases. CDR3 coding DNA: TGTGCCAGCAGCTTAAAACAGGGGGCCTACAATGAGCAGTTCTTC. This codes for CASSLKQGAYNEQFF.

The rearrangement uses TRBV3-1 and TRBJ2-6; D is unresolved. Germline V lookup: CDR1 LGHDT, CDR2 YNNKEL (reference sequence). V gave up 4 bases and J gave up 4 bases, with 8 bases separating them. This CDR3 contains 14 residues. The CDR3: CASSPDRGANVLTF. CDR3 DNA: TGTGCCAGCAGCCCTGACCGAGGGGCCAACGTCCTGACTTTC.